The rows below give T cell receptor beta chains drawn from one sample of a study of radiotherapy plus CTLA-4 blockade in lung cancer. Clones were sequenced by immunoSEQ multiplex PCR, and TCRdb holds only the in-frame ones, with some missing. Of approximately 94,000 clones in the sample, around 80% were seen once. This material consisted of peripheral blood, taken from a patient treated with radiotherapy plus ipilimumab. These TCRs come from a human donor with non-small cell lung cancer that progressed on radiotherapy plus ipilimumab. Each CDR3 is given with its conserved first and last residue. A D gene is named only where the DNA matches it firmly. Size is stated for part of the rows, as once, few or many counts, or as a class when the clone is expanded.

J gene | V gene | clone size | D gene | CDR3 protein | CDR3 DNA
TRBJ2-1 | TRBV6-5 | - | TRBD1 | CASSYLGTDYNEQFF | TGTGCCAGCAGTTACCTTGGGACAGATTACAATGAGCAGTTCTTC
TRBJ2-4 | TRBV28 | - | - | CASSEGVGNIQYF | TGTGCCAGCAGCGAAGGGGTAGGAAACATTCAGTACTTC
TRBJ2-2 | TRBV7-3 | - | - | CASSFAGTNTGELFF | TGTGCCAGCAGCTTCGCGGGAACGAACACCGGGGAGCTGTTTTTT
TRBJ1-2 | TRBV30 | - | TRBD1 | CAWSGTGGVYGYTF | TGTGCCTGGAGTGGGACAGGGGGCGTCTATGGCTACACCTTC
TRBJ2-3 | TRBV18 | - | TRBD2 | CASSPQRDGADTQYF | TGTGCCAGCTCACCCCAGCGGGACGGGGCAGATACGCAGTATTTT
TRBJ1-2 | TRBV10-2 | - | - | CASSETGKRWDYGYTF | TGCGCCAGCTCAGAAACAGGGAAACGGTGGGACTATGGCTACACCTTC
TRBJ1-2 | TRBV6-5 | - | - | CASTKGAVYGYTF | TGTGCCAGCACCAAAGGGGCCGTTTATGGCTACACCTTC
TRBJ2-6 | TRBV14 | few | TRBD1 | CASSLRTGGSVLTF | TGTGCCAGCAGCCTTCGGACAGGGGGATCCGTCCTGACTTTC
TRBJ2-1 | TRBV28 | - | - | CASRMTPSSYNEQFF | TGTGCCAGCAGAATGACTCCCAGCTCCTACAATGAGCAGTTCTTC
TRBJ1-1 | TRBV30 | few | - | CAWSAQGDTEAFF | TGTGCCTGGAGTGCACAGGGCGACACTGAAGCTTTCTTT
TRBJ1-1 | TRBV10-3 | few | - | CAISNREVNTEAFF | TGTGCCATCAGTAACAGGGAGGTGAACACTGAAGCTTTCTTT
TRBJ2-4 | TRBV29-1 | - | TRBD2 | CSVGVPGGSKNIQYF | TGCAGCGTTGGGGTGCCGGGAGGGTCCAAAAACATTCAGTACTTC
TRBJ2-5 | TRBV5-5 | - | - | CASSPNQETQYF | TGTGCCAGCAGCCCGAACCAGGAGACCCAGTACTTC
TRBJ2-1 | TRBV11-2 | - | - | CASRIAHGNEQFF | TGTGCCAGCAGGATTGCTCATGGGAATGAGCAGTTCTTC
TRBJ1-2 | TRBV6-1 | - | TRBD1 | CASREGASYGYTF | TGTGCCAGCAGGGAGGGGGCCTCATATGGCTACACCTTC
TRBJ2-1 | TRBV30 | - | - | CAWSEGAAYNEQFF | TGTGCCTGGAGTGAGGGTGCAGCCTACAATGAGCAGTTCTTC
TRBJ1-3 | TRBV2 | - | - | CASRLQGGNTIYF | TGTGCCAGCAGGTTACAGGGAGGAAACACCATATATTTT
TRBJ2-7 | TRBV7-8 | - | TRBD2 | CASSPPPTLAGSEQYF | TGTGCCAGCAGCCCTCCACCCACTCTAGCGGGATCCGAGCAGTACTTC
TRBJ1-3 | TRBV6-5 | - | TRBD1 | CASSPGTGGGNTIYF | TGTGCCAGCAGCCCGGGGACAGGTGGTGGAAACACCATATATTTT
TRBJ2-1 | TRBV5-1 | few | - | CASSSDIYNEQFF | TGCGCCAGCAGCTCGGACATATACAATGAGCAGTTCTTC
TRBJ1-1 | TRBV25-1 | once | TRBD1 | CASTTEHTTGVGAFF | TGTGCCAGCACTACAGAACACACGACAGGGGTGGGAGCTTTCTTT
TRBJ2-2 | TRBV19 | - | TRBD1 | CASSLGGQGRGELFF | TGTGCCAGTAGTCTTGGGGGACAGGGAAGAGGGGAGCTGTTTTTT
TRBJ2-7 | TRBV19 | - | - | CASSMVGGVSYEQYF | TGTGCCAGTAGTATGGTTGGAGGGGTTTCCTACGAGCAGTACTTC
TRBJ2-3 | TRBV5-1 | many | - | CASSLEGRRDTQYF | TGCGCCAGCAGCTTGGAGGGCCGGAGAGATACGCAGTATTTT
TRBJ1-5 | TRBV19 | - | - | CASRTSGPREDQPQHF | TGTGCCAGCCGCACCTCGGGGCCCAGAGAGGATCAGCCCCAGCATTTT
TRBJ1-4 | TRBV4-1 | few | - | CASSHRHVASQVGLRGEKLFF | TGCGCCAGCAGCCATAGACATGTGGCTTCGCAAGTAGGCCTCAGGGGTGAAAAACTGTTTTTT
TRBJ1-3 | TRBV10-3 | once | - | CAISESQGDRNTIYF | TGTGCCATCAGTGAGTCACAGGGCGATAGAAACACCATATATTTT
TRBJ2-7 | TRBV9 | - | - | CASSPTGTLYEQYF | TGTGCCAGCAGCCCCACCGGGACACTCTACGAGCAGTACTTC
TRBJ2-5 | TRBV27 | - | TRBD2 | CASSSLRTSGGGETQYF | TGTGCCAGCAGTTCCCTAAGGACTAGCGGAGGGGGAGAGACCCAGTACTTC
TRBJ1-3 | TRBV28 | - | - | CASTLIVSPSSGNTIYF | TGTGCCAGCACCTTGATCGTGAGTCCTTCCTCTGGAAACACCATATATTTT
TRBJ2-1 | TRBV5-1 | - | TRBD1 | CASSLLTGAVHNEQFF | TGCGCCAGCAGCTTGTTAACAGGGGCGGTTCACAATGAGCAGTTCTTC
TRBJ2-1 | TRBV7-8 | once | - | CASSLSGPRNEQFF | TGTGCCAGCAGCTTATCGGGACCCAGAAATGAGCAGTTCTTC
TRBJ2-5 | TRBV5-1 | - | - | CASSLAKWGETQYF | TGCGCCAGCAGCTTGGCCAAATGGGGGGAGACCCAGTACTTC
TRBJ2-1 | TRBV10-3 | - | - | CAISENREYNEQFF | TGTGCCATCAGTGAAAACAGGGAGTACAATGAGCAGTTCTTC
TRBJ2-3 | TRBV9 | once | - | CASSVGGSSGSDTQYF | TGTGCCAGCAGCGTAGGGGGTAGTTCGGGATCAGATACGCAGTATTTT
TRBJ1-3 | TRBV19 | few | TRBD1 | CASSFGQGVTGNTIYF | TGTGCCAGTAGTTTCGGACAGGGCGTAACTGGAAACACCATATATTTT
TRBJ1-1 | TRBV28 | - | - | CASTPGTENTEAFF | TGTGCCAGCACTCCCGGGACGGAGAACACTGAAGCTTTCTTT
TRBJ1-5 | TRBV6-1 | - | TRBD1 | CASRRTGGSQPQHF | TGTGCCAGCAGACGGACAGGGGGCTCTCAGCCCCAGCATTTT
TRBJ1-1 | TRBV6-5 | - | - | CASSTGNTEAFF | TGTGCCAGCAGTACAGGGAACACTGAAGCTTTCTTT
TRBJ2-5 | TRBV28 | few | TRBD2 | CASCPTSGQETQYF | TGTGCCAGCTGCCCAACTAGCGGGCAAGAGACCCAGTACTTC
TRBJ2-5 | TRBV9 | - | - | CASSGIGAVQETQYF | TGTGCCAGCAGCGGAATAGGGGCAGTCCAAGAGACCCAGTACTTC
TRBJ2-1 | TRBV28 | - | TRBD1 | CASSPDRGIYNEQFF | TGTGCCAGCAGCCCGGACAGGGGGATCTACAATGAGCAGTTCTTC
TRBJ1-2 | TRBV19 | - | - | CASSISLLAPTHGYTF | TGTGCCAGTAGTATCTCGTTGCTTGCCCCCACCCATGGCTACACCTTC
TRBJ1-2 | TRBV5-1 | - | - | CASSLASSSGYTF | TGCGCCAGCAGCTTGGCCTCGAGCAGTGGCTACACCTTC
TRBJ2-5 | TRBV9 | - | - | CASSVDGGRETQYF | TGTGCCAGCAGCGTAGATGGGGGACGCGAGACCCAGTACTTC
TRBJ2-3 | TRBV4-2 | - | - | CASSLYARRVSTDTQYF | TGTGCCAGCAGCCTTTATGCGAGGCGGGTGAGCACAGATACGCAGTATTTT
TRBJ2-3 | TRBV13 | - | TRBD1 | CASQGVTDTQYF | TGTGCCAGCCAGGGGGTGACAGATACGCAGTATTTT
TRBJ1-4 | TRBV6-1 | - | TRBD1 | CASRRQGGEKLFF | TGTGCCAGCAGGCGACAGGGAGGAGAAAAACTGTTTTTT
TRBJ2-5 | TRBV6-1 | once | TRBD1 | CASSEFRTGTETQYF | TGTGCCAGCAGTGAATTTCGGACAGGGACAGAGACCCAGTACTTC
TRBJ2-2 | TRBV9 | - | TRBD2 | CASSVAGRLADTGELFF | TGTGCCAGCAGCGTAGCTGGGAGACTAGCGGACACCGGGGAGCTGTTTTTT
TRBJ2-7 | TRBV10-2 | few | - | CASSESRGRPWEQYF | TGCGCCAGCAGTGAGTCACGGGGGCGCCCCTGGGAGCAGTACTTC
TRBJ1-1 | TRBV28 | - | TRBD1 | CASSPKEGATNTEAFF | TGTGCCAGCAGTCCAAAGGAGGGGGCCACGAACACTGAAGCTTTCTTT
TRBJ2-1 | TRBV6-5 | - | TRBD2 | CATSTSGSSYNEQFF | TGTGCCACCTCTACTAGCGGGAGCTCCTACAATGAGCAGTTCTTC
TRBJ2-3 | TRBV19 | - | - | CASSSTARTQYF | TGTGCCAGTAGTAGTACCGCCCGAACGCAGTATTTT
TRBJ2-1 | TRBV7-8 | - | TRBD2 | CASSRRTSSYNEQFF | TGTGCCAGCAGCAGACGGACTAGCTCCTACAATGAGCAGTTCTTC